This passage covers 32 T cell receptor beta chains from one sample sequenced in a study of graft-versus-host responses after intestinal transplantation. Intraepithelial and lamina propria lymphocytes were released after the graft tissue was processed. Clones were read by immunoSEQ multiplex PCR, and TCRdb kept only the in-frame ones, dropping some. The repertoire holds 60,000 to 75,000 clones, with around 86% as singletons. The input for sequencing was ileum tissue, taken roughly 54 weeks after transplant. The receptors were sampled from a human patient who received an intestinal transplant, so some T cells may come from the graft donor.

The chain links TRBV7-6 to TRBJ2-7, with D tentatively TRBD1 (5 bases). Germline values: CDR1 SGHVS, CDR2 FNYEAQ. This CDR3 region has 13 residues. Trimming removed 5 bases at V and 1 base at J, with 9 bases between. CDR3 DNA: TGTGCCAGCAGCAGCGACAGTTCCTACGAGCAGTACTTC. Protein sequence: CASSSDSSYEQYF.

The rearrangement joins TRBV7-9 to TRBJ2-7; 12 positions agree with TRBD2. V shed 4 bases and J 1 base; nucleotides not matched to a gene: 8. From germline, CDR1 is SEHNR and CDR2 FQNEAQ (reference sequence). This CDR3 is built from 17 residues. The CDR3 protein is CASSSSGRAPISYEQYF. The CDR3 region has the DNA TGTGCCAGCAGCTCTAGCGGGAGGGCCCCCATATCCTACGAGCAGTACTTC.

CDR3 region: CASSYSIPNQPQHF. CDR3 sequence (DNA): TGTGCCAGCAGTTACTCAATCCCAAATCAGCCCCAGCATTTT. The chain links TRBV6-6 to TRBJ1-5; D is ambiguous. Trimming cost V 0 bases and J 4 bases, with 7 bases left between them. CDR3 length equals 14 residues. CDR1 MNHNY and CDR2 SVGAGI come from the germline V gene (reference sequence).

The J gene is TRBJ2-2, the V gene TRBV28; D call uncertain. The germline V gene encodes CDR1 MDHEN and CDR2 SYDVKM. The CDR3 runs to 12 residues. V lost 8 bases to trimming and J lost 1 base, with 5 bases between them. CDR3 sequence (DNA): TGTGCCAGCGGTTGGAACACCGGGGAGCTGTTTTTT. Its translation is CASGWNTGELFF. Together with reference TRBV28 and TRBJ2-2, the CDR3 gives the full variable domain: DVKVTQSSRYLVKRTGEKVFLECVQDMDHENMFWYRQDPGLGLRLIYFSYDVKMKEKGDIPEGYSVSREKKERFSLILESASTNQTSMYLCASGWNTGELFFGEGSRLTVL.

The chain combines TRBV7-3 with TRBJ2-7; 9 nucleotides line up with TRBD2. Germline V gene lookup returns CDR1 SGHTA and CDR2 FQGTGA. This CDR3 is 18 amino acids long. The junction had 12 bases not matched to a gene; V was cut back by 2 bases and J by 1 base. The CDR3 coding sequence is TGTGCCAGCAGCTTAGTGGGCGGAGGACTAGCGCAATCCTACGAGCAGTACTTC. It encodes CASSLVGGGLAQSYEQYF.

The chain has TRBV4-1 and TRBJ2-7; TRBD2 matches at 10 bases. The V and J ends lost 5 bases and 0 bases, in that order; junction bases with no gene match: 7. The CDR3 contains 16 residues. CDR1 is MGHRA, CDR2 YSYEKL, per germline. CDR3 loop: CASSYGTSESSYEQYF. In nucleotides, the CDR3 is TGCGCCAGCAGCTATGGGACTAGCGAAAGCTCCTACGAGCAGTACTTC.

The V gene is TRBV6-4, the J gene TRBJ1-2; maybe TRBD1 (5 bases). The germline CDR1 and CDR2 sequences are MRHNA and SNTAGT. Trimming pared 2 bases from V and 2 bases from J, leaving 6 bases between. The CDR3 runs 13 residues. The CDR3 DNA sequence: TGTGCCAGCAGTGACGGGGGGAACTATGGCTACACCTTC. This codes for CASSDGGNYGYTF.

J is TRBJ2-7 and V is TRBV7-8; a weak D match, TRBD2 (5 bases). Between the trimmed V and J ends, which lost 1 base and 1 base, there was a span of 17 bases. Germline CDR1 reads SGHVS; CDR2 reads FQNEAQ. The CDR3 sequence is 17 residues long. The CDR3 loop reads CASSLGWGVGFSYEQYF. The CDR3 DNA sequence: TGTGCCAGCAGCTTAGGATGGGGAGTGGGATTTTCCTACGAGCAGTACTTC.

The chain joins TRBV9 to TRBJ1-1, with D possibly being TRBD1 (5 bases). V shed 0 bases and J shed 7 bases, with 10 bases lying between them. This CDR3 region has 13 residues. Germline CDR1 and CDR2: SGDLS and YYNGEE. The CDR3 sequence is CASSVGGVGEAFF. The CDR3 DNA follows: TGTGCCAGCAGCGTAGGGGGGGTTGGTGAAGCTTTCTTT. Full variable domain (outside the CDR3, taken from reference TRBV9 and TRBJ1-1): DSGVTQTPKHLITATGQRVTLRCSPRSGDLSVYWYQQSLDQGLQFLIQYYNGEERAKGNILERFSAQQFPDLHSELNLSSLELGDSALYFCASSVGGVGEAFFGQGTRLTVV.

This clone appeared once. The CDR3 DNA follows: TGTGCCAGCAGTTCCGGACTCAAAAGTAGGGCTTTCTTT. This codes for CASSSGLKSRAFF. This rearrangement joins TRBV6-5 to TRBJ1-1; no firm D call. The V gene lost 4 bases and the J gene lost 11 bases, with 17 bases spanning the gap. The V gene's germline CDR1 is MNHEY and CDR2 SVGAGI. CDR3 size: 13 residues.

The chain couples TRBV18 to TRBJ2-5; maybe TRBD1 (6 bases). The CDR3 contains 15 residues. V was trimmed by 3 bases and J by 2 bases, leaving 13 bases between them. CDR1 is KGHSH and CDR2 is LQKENI in the germline V gene. Here the CDR3 reads CASSPRTAHQETQYF. The CDR3, as DNA: TGTGCCAGCTCACCCCGGACAGCGCATCAAGAGACCCAGTACTTC.

The gene calls are TRBV6-1 and TRBJ1-1; D unclear. V shed 5 bases and J shed 2 bases, with 9 bases lying between them. The CDR3 length is 13 residues. Looked up from germline, CDR1 is MNHNS and CDR2 is SASEGT. CDR3 loop: CASSYRPNTEAFF. In DNA form, the CDR3 reads TGTGCCAGCAGTTATCGGCCTAACACTGAAGCTTTCTTT.

V usage is TRBV5-1 and J usage is TRBJ2-3; TRBD1 is a possible D gene (6 bases). CDR1 and CDR2 from the germline V gene are SGHRS and YFSETQ. The V gene lost 9 bases and the J gene lost 4 bases, with 18 bases spanning the gap. The CDR3 is 14 residues long. The CDR3 sequence is CATFEGVGSDTQYF. The CDR3 DNA reads TGCGCCACCTTTGAGGGGGTCGGATCAGATACGCAGTATTTT. The whole variable domain, remainder taken from reference TRBV5-1 and TRBJ2-3, is KAGVTQTPRYLIKTRGQQVTLSCSPISGHRSVSWYQQTPGQGLQFLFEYFSETQRNKGNFPGRFSGRQFSNSRSEMNVSTLELGDSALYLCATFEGVGSDTQYFGPGTRLTVL.

The chain is built from TRBV5-4 and TRBJ1-2; D not certain. Germline assignment: CDR1 SGHNT and CDR2 YYREEE (reference sequence). The CDR3 spans 13 residues. The V end lost 2 bases, the J end lost 6 bases, and 11 bases lay between the germline ends. This chain's CDR3 is CASSFDGLDGYTF. The CDR3 bases are TGTGCCAGCAGCTTTGACGGCCTGGATGGCTACACCTTC.

The V call is TRBV6-5, the J call TRBJ2-5; 7 bases align to TRBD2. The CDR3 consists of 16 residues. V was pared by 4 bases and J by 3 bases, with 11 bases of the junction left unmatched. Germline V gives CDR1 MNHEY, CDR2 SVGAGI. The CDR3 nucleotides read TGTGCCAGCAGTTTGGGAGCGGGGACCAAAAAAGAGACCCAGTACTTC. It translates to CASSLGAGTKKETQYF.

The rearrangement uses TRBV9 and TRBJ2-5; 8 bases fit TRBD2. In germline, CDR1 is SGDLS, CDR2 YYNGEE. The junction had 16 bases not matched to a gene; V was cut back by 4 bases and J by 5 bases. This CDR3 is 17 amino acids long. Here the CDR3 reads CASSTRPGLGRRETQYF. The DNA for the CDR3 is TGTGCCAGCAGCACTCGCCCGGGACTAGGAAGGCGGGAGACCCAGTACTTC. The full variable domain, with the rest looked up from reference TRBV9 and TRBJ2-5, is DSGVTQTPKHLITATGQRVTLRCSPRSGDLSVYWYQQSLDQGLQFLIQYYNGEERAKGNILERFSAQQFPDLHSELNLSSLELGDSALYFCASSTRPGLGRRETQYFGPGTRLLVL.

The chain employs TRBV6-5 and TRBJ1-2, with D perhaps matching TRBD1 (5 bases). The CDR3 contains 15 residues. Germline loops: CDR1 MNHEY, CDR2 SVGAGI. The V end lost 0 bases, the J end lost 0 bases, and 8 bases lay between the germline ends. The CDR3: CASSYSTAANYGYTF. The CDR3 DNA sequence: TGTGCCAGCAGTTACTCGACAGCCGCTAACTATGGCTACACCTTC.

The chain is built from TRBV6-5 and TRBJ2-5; tentatively, D is TRBD1 (6 bases). The CDR3 spans 12 residues. Germline values: CDR1 MNHEY, CDR2 SVGAGI. Trimming took off 10 bases at V and 5 bases at J, with 14 bases between the two ends. The CDR3, as DNA: TGTGCCACAGGGGCCCGGAGGGAGACCCAGTACTTC. It yields the protein CATGARRETQYF.

This clone was seen a handful of times. This chain connects TRBV7-9 to TRBJ2-5, with no clear D. The tail of the sequence fits TRBJ2-7 better, so the J call may be wrong. Germline CDR1 is SEHNR and CDR2 is FQNEAQ (reference sequence). The CDR3 has 16 residues. The CDR3 spells CASSSPLVGVSYEQYF. In nucleotides, the CDR3 is TGTGCCAGCAGCTCCCCGCTGGTTGGAGTCTCCTACGAGCAGTACTTC.

The V and J genes are TRBV28 and TRBJ2-3; no clear D gene. Germline V gene sequence: CDR1 MDHEN, CDR2 SYDVKM. Trimming pared 5 bases from V and 0 bases from J, leaving 9 bases between. The CDR3 covers 14 residues. CDR3: CASSLASSTDTQYF. The CDR3 nucleotides are TGTGCCAGCAGTCTCGCGAGTAGCACAGATACGCAGTATTTT.

The chain combines TRBV27 with TRBJ2-1, with a possible D match to TRBD2 (6 bases). There are 15 residues in the CDR3. V was trimmed by 2 bases and J by 0 bases, leaving 8 bases between them. Per the germline V gene, CDR1 is MNHEY and CDR2 is SMNVEV (reference sequence). As DNA, the CDR3 is TGTGCCAGCAGTTTAGCGGGAAACTCCTACAATGAGCAGTTCTTC. Protein: CASSLAGNSYNEQFF.

The V gene is TRBV28, the J gene TRBJ1-2; TRBD1 matches at 10 bases. Trimming cost V 4 bases and J 7 bases; bases outside gene matches: 9. CDR1 and CDR2 (germline): MDHEN, SYDVKM. There are 15 residues in the CDR3. As DNA, the CDR3 is TGTGCCAGCAGTTCCCGGAGGACAGGGGGGGGTGGCTACACCTTC. Encoded protein: CASSSRRTGGGGYTF.

This chain connects TRBV13 to TRBJ1-1; D gene ambiguous. The V end was cut by 2 bases, the J end by 6 bases, with 10 bases between. Germline V lookup: CDR1 PRHDT, CDR2 FYEKMQ (reference sequence). The CDR3 totals 13 residues. The CDR3 sequence is CASSLRLVPEAFF. The CDR3, as DNA: TGTGCCAGCAGCTTACGTCTCGTACCTGAAGCTTTCTTT.

This chain links TRBV10-2 with TRBJ2-3, with TRBD2 as a possible D gene (6 bases). The CDR3 spans 15 residues. CDR1 WSHSY and CDR2 SAAADI come from the germline V gene. Trimming cost V 6 bases and J 1 base, with 14 bases left between them. CDR3 sequence (DNA): TGCGCCAGCAGATTAGCGGAAGGGGGCACAGATACGCAGTATTTT. Protein: CASRLAEGGTDTQYF.

The genes are TRBV29-1 and TRBJ2-2; weak D call: TRBD2 (6 bases). Trimming cost V 5 bases and J 2 bases, with 12 bases left between them. The CDR3 sequence is 14 residues long. Germline V gene data show CDR1 as SQVTM and CDR2 as ANQGSEA. CDR3 region: CSVYGGSNTGELFF. In DNA form, the CDR3 reads TGCAGCGTTTACGGGGGATCTAACACCGGGGAGCTGTTTTTT.

The V call is TRBV28, the J call TRBJ2-7; TRBD2 aligns across 9 bases. The germline V gene encodes CDR1 MDHEN and CDR2 SYDVKM. This CDR3 spans 17 amino acids. After removal of 3 bases from V and 1 base from J, the junction contained 10 bases not matched to a gene. CDR3 nucleotide sequence: TGTGCCAGCAGTTTTCTGACAGGGACTAGCCCTTCCTACGAGCAGTACTTC. This encodes CASSFLTGTSPSYEQYF.

CDR3 bases: TGCGCCAGCAGTGAGTCGATCGGGGATACGCAGTATTTT. Translating gives CASSESIGDTQYF. This sequence joins TRBV10-1 and TRBJ2-3; D not certain. The CDR3 consists of 13 residues. The ends were cut back, 0 bases at V and 6 bases at J, with 7 bases in the middle. Germline V gene lookup returns CDR1 WNHNN and CDR2 SYGVQD (reference sequence).

This chain connects TRBV28 to TRBJ1-3; D is uncertain. Trimming shortened V by 5 bases and J by 4 bases, and 0 bases separated the two germline ends. The CDR3 covers 10 residues. The germline V gene has CDR1 MDHEN and CDR2 SYDVKM. The CDR3: CASSGNTIYF. In nucleotides, the CDR3 is TGTGCCAGCAGTGGAAACACCATATATTTT.

The CDR3 loop reads CASSRYLNYGYTF. CDR3 DNA: TGTGCCAGCAGCCGTTACCTCAACTATGGCTACACCTTC. This sequence joins TRBV11-2 and TRBJ1-2; no definite D call. From germline, CDR1 is SGHAT and CDR2 FQNNGV. The CDR3 is 13 residues long. Between the trimmed V and J ends, which lost 5 bases and 2 bases, there was a span of 9 bases.

The chain links TRBV7-3 to TRBJ2-2, with D possibly TRBD1 on 6 matching bases. V was clipped by 5 bases and J by 1 base, with 11 bases between them. In germline, CDR1 is SGHTA, CDR2 FQGTGA. The length of the CDR3 is 15 residues. The CDR3 DNA reads TGTGCCAGCAGCGCTCGACAGGAGAACACCGGGGAGCTGTTTTTT. Encoded protein: CASSARQENTGELFF.

The rearrangement joins TRBV7-3 to TRBJ2-1; D not certain. This CDR3 has 12 residues. V dropped 1 base and J dropped 6 bases, with 4 bases sitting between them. Germline V gene data show CDR1 as SGHTA and CDR2 as FQGTGA. CDR3 in amino acids: CASSLNGNEQFF. CDR3 nucleotide sequence: TGTGCCAGCAGCTTAAACGGCAATGAGCAGTTCTTC.

The V and J genes are TRBV7-3 and TRBJ2-7; no firm D call. CDR1 is SGHTA and CDR2 is FQGTGA in the germline V gene. This CDR3 spans 13 amino acids. V was pared by 5 bases and J by 3 bases, with 11 bases between. In DNA, the CDR3 is TGTGCCAGCAGCCTAAAGACGGGCTACGAGCAGTACTTC. Translated, it gives CASSLKTGYEQYF.